This T cell receptor beta chain was obtained from a study of blood T cells in healthy people across ages (dated by TCRdb to about 2015). About the investigation overall: Template switching captured roughly one uniquely barcoded TCR beta cDNA molecule per two T cells in model experiments. Age-related changes in TCR beta repertoire diversity were measured in the study by deep sequencing normalized with unique cDNA molecular identifiers. Four age groups were formed from the donors: young (average approximately 15 years), middle-aged (approximately 40), aged (around 68) and long-lived (more than 75). To avoid experimental bias, donors of different ages were randomly spread across the sequencing lanes. For two donors (one aged 18 to 29 and one aged 80 or older), the study analyzed two additional independent replicas of 1 million unique cDNA reads from the same blood draw. General conclusions and limits of the study: Because donor CMV infection status was unknown, age-related changes in expanded clonotypes were potentially confounded. Estimates of total diversity from one million sequenced T cells were regarded as lower bounds and underestimates. Compared with the aged group, the long-lived group had more naive CD4+ T cells, fewer expanded clones and increased TCR diversity, a pattern suggesting age selection. Observed TCR beta diversity per million T cells fell roughly linearly with age, and a significant reduction was already apparent by age approximately 40. Conclusive comparison of naive and antigen-experienced compartments was prevented by the profiling of bulk unsorted PBMCs. There was a strong correlation between observed TCR beta diversity and the percentage of naive T cells measured by flow cytometry.

The library was made by 5' RACE. Sequencing was performed on an Illumina HiSeq 2500. The second PCR ran for roughly 7 to 12 cycles and used a J-beta primer mix along with a sample-barcoded 5' primer. Each TCR beta cDNA molecule received a unique molecular identifier from a template-switch 5' adaptor carrying 12 random nucleotides. Each sample yielded at least 3 million CDR3-containing paired-end reads. First-strand cDNA synthesis was performed from all RNA using the Mint cDNA synthesis kit, with priming by a TRBC-specific oligonucleotide. After uracil-DNA glycosylase treatment, a first 18-cycle PCR used universal primers M1SS and BC2_uni_R on all cDNA. Turning to the authors' computational methods: For normalization, 1 million high-quality reads, each with a distinct molecular identifier, were randomly selected from each sample. Reads with shared molecular identifiers were discarded instead of being binned into consensus sequences. CDR3 identification, clonotype clustering and error correction used MiTCR with a Q25 quality threshold and the strictest error-elimination algorithm. A nonparametric unseen species model using Euler transformation provided a lower-bound estimate of total TCR beta diversity. TCRdb reran the public reads through fastp at Q25 and MiXCR, keeping productive beta chains. Records with the same CDR3 protein are collapsed into one entry carrying the most frequent genes and DNA. The V and J calls and clone size are TCRdb's, not the authors'. The sample table contains almost 1 million distinct CDR3 sequences; only one count was recorded for about 51% of them. The ten top clones hold 20% to 25% of the sample.

The donors were roughly 38 Caucasian individuals from Russia, aged roughly 6 to 95 years, who were systemically healthy. Around 10 milliliters of peripheral blood were collected from each donor into EDTA-treated Vacutainer tubes. Ficoll-Paque density-gradient centrifugation was used to isolate PBMCs, with at least 6.5 million per sample. Trizol reagent was used to extract total RNA from the PBMCs, yielding at least 5.5 micrograms per sample. For every donor, an aliquot of PBMCs went through flow cytometry to measure the percentages of naive CD45RAhigh/CD27high T cells. About this clonotype: Its antigen is not yet known. Base qualities are not at hand, and no much larger clone is one base apart.

From the cysteine up to the phenylalanine, the CDR3 has a length of 14 residues. Kept here is only the CDR3 DNA, which spans 42 bases and is read in frame from base 1. CDR1 SNHLY and CDR2 FYNNEI are derived from the germline V gene. Trimmed from V: 6 bases; trimmed from J: 1 base; junction bases lacking a gene match: 2. The sequence links TRBV2 to TRBJ2-4, with 8 middle bases fitting TRBD2. The sequencing sample was made of blood. This sequence was found in an older woman in good health. This receptor carries the CDR3 CASREREAKNIQYF. Read as DNA, the sequence is TGTGCCAGCAGGGAGCGGGAGGCCAAAAACATTCAGTACTTC.